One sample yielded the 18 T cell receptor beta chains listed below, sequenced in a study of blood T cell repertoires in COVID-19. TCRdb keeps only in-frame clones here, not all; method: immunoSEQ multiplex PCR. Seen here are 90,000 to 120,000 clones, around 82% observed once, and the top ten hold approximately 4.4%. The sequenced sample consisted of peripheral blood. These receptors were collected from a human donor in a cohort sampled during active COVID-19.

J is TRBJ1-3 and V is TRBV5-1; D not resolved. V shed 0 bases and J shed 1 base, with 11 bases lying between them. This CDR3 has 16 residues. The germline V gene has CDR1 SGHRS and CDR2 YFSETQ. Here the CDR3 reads CASSLVGLQSGNTIYF. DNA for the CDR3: TGCGCCAGCAGCTTGGTCGGGTTACAATCTGGAAACACCATATATTTT.

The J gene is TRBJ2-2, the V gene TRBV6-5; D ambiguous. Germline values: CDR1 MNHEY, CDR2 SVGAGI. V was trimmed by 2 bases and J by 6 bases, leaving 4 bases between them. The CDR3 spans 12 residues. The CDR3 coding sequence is TGTGCCAGCAGTTACGGCCCCGGGGAGCTGTTTTTT. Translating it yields CASSYGPGELFF.

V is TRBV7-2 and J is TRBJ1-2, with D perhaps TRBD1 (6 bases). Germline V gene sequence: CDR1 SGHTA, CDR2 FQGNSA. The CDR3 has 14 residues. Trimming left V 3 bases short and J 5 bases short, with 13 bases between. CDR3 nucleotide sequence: TGTGCCAGCAGCTTTGTGGGGGCCGCGTATGGCTACACCTTC. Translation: CASSFVGAAYGYTF.

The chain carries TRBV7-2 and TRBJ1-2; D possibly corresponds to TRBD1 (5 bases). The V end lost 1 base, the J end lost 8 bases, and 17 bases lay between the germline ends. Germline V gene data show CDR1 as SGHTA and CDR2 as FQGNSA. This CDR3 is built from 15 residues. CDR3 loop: CASSLGGGSGFGYTF. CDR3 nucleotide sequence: TGTGCCAGCAGCTTAGGGGGGGGTTCAGGGTTCGGCTACACCTTC.

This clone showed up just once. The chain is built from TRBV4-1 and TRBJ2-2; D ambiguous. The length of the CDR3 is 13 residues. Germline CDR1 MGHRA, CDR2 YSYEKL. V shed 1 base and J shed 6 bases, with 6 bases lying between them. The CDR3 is CASSQAASGELFF. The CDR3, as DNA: TGCGCCAGCAGCCAAGCCGCGTCCGGGGAGCTGTTTTTT.

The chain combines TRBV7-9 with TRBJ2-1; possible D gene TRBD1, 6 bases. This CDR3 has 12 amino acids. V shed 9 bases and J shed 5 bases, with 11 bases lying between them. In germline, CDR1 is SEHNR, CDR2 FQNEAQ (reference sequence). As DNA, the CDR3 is TGTGCCAGTCACAGGGTAGACAATGAGCAGTTCTTC. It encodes CASHRVDNEQFF.

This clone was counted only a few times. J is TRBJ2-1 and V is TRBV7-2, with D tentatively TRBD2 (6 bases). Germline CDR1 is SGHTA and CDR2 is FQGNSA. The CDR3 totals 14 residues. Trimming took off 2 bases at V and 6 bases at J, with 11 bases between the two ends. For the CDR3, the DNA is TGTGCCAGCAGCTTAACCCTCGGGGGCAATGAGCAGTTCTTC. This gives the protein CASSLTLGGNEQFF.

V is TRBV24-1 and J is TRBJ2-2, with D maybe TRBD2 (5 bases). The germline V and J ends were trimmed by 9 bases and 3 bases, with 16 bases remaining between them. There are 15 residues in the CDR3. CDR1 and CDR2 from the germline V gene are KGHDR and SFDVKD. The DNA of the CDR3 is TGTGCCACCTCTGGCTTCACGGGGTACACCGGGGAGCTGTTTTTT. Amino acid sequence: CATSGFTGYTGELFF.

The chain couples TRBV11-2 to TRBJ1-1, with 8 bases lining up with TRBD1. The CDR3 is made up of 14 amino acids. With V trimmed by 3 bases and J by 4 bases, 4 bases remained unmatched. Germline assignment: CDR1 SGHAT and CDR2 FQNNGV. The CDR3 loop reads CASSFGQGSTEAFF. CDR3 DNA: TGTGCCAGCAGCTTTGGACAGGGATCCACTGAAGCTTTCTTT.

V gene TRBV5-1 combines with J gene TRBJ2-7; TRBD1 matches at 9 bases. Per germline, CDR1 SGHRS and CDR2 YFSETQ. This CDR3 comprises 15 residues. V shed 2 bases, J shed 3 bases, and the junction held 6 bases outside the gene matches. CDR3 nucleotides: TGCGCCAGCAGCTTACAGGGGGCGGGGTACTACGAGCAGTACTTC. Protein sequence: CASSLQGAGYYEQYF.

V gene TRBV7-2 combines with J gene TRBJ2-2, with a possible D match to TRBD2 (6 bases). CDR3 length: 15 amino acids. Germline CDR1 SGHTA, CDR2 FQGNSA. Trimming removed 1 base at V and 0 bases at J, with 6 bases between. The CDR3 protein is CASSLGRANTGELFF. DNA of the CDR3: TGTGCCAGCAGCTTAGGGAGGGCGAACACCGGGGAGCTGTTTTTT.

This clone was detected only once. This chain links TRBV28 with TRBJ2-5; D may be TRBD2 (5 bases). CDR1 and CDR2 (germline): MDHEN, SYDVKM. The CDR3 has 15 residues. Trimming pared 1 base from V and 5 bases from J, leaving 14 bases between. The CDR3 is CASSLLPGFGETQYF. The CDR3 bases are TGTGCCAGCAGTTTATTACCGGGGTTTGGGGAGACCCAGTACTTC.

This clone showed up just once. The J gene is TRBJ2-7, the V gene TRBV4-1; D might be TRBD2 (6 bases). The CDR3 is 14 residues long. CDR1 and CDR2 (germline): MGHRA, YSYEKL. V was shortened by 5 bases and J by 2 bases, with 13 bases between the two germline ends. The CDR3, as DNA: TGCGCCAGCAGCTCACCGGGACTTGCCTACGAGCAGTACTTC. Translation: CASSSPGLAYEQYF.

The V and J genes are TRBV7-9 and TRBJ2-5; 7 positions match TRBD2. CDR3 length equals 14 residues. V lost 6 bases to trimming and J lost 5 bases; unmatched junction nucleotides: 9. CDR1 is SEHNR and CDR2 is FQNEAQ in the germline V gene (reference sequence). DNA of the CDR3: TGTGCCAGCAGAGCGGCGGGAGTGCCGGAGACCCAGTACTTC. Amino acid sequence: CASRAAGVPETQYF. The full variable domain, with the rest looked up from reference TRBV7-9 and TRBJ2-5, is DTGVSQNPRHKITKRGQNVTFRCDPISEHNRLYWYRQTLGQGPEFLTYFQNEAQLEKSRLLSDRFSAERPKGSFSTLEIQRTEQGDSAMYLCASRAAGVPETQYFGPGTRLLVL.

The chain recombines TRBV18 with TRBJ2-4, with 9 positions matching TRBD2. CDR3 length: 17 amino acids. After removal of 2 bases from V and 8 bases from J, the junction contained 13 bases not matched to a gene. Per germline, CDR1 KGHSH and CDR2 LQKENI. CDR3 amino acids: CASSPKMMREGRDIQYF. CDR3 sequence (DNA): TGTGCCAGCTCACCAAAGATGATGCGGGAGGGCCGGGACATTCAGTACTTC.

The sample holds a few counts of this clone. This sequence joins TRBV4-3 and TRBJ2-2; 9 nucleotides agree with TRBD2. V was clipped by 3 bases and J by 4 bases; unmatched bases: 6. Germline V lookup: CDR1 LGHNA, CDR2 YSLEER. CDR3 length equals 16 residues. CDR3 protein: CASSQLAGVATGELFF. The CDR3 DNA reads TGCGCCAGCAGCCAGTTAGCGGGAGTGGCCACCGGGGAGCTGTTTTTT.

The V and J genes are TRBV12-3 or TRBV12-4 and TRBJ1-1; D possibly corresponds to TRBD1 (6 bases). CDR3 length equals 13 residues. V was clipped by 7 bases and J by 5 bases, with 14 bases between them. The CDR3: CASMFKQGTEAFF. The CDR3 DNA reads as TGTGCCAGCATGTTTAAACAGGGAACTGAAGCTTTCTTT.

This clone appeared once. CDR3: CASGRQGIGTEAFF. The CDR3 DNA reads as TGTGCCAGCGGACGACAGGGGATTGGAACTGAAGCTTTCTTT. The V and J genes are TRBV18 and TRBJ1-1, with TRBD1 matching over 8 bases. Germline-derived CDR1 and CDR2 are KGHSH and LQKENI. This CDR3 is built from 14 residues. V lost 8 bases to trimming and J lost 5 bases; unmatched junction nucleotides: 10. Full variable domain (rest looked up from reference TRBV18 and TRBJ1-1): NAGVMQNPRHLVRRRGQEARLRCSPMKGHSHVYWYRQLPEEGLKFMVYLQKENIIDESGMPKERFSAEFPKEGPSILRIQQVVRGDSAAYFCASGRQGIGTEAFFGQGTRLTVV.